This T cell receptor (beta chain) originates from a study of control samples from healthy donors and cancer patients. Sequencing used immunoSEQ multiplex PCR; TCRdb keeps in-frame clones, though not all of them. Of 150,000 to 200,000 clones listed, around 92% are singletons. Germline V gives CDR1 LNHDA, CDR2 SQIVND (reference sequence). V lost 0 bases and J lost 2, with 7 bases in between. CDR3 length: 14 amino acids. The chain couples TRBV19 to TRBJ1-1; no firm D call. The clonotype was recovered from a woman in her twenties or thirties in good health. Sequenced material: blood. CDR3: CASSIDTGNTEAFF. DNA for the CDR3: TGTGCCAGTAGTATAGATACCGGAAACACTGAAGCTTTCTTT.